This TCR beta chain was profiled in a study of blood T cells in healthy people across ages. Primers used in a second PCR of roughly 7 to 12 cycles were a sample-barcoded 5' primer and a J-beta primer mix. The authors tagged each cDNA molecule using a template-switch adaptor with 12 random nucleotides. TCRdb re-derived calls from the 5' RACE reads in MiXCR, one entry per CDR3 protein. The table records fewer than 2,000,000 distinct CDR3 sequences, roughly a third of them present only once. As regards this clonotype: Its antigen remains unknown.

Study-wide points: A conclusive naive versus antigen-experienced comparison was prevented by the unsorted PBMCs.

The trim removed 5 bases at V and 2 bases at J, leaving 5 bases unmatched. The CDR3 is made up of 16 amino acids. Germline loops: CDR1 SEHNR, CDR2 FQNEAQ (reference sequence). V gene TRBV7-9 combines with J gene TRBJ2-5; 13 bases match TRBD2. The source is a woman in her 30s in good health. The specimen was blood. DNA for the CDR3: TGTGCCAGCAGCATGAGGACTAGCGGGGGTCAAGAGACCCAGTACTTC. Its protein product is CASSMRTSGGQETQYF. The full variable domain, in which reference TRBV7-9 and TRBJ2-5 provide the parts outside the CDR3, is DTGVSQNPRHKITKRGQNVTFRCDPISEHNRLYWYRQTLGQGPEFLTYFQNEAQLEKSRLLSDRFSAERPKGSFSTLEIQRTEQGDSAMYLCASSMRTSGGQETQYFGPGTRLLVL.